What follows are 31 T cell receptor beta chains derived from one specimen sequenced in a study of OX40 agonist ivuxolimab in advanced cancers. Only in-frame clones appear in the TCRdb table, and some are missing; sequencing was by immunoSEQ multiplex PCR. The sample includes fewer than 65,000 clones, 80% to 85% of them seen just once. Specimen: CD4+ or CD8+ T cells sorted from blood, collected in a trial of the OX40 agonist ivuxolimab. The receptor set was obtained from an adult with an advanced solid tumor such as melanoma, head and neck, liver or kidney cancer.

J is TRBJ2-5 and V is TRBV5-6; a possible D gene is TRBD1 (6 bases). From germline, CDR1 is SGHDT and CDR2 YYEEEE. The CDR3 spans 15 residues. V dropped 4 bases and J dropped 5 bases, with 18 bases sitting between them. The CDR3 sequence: CASSPRVGARETQYF. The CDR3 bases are TGTGCCAGCAGCCCCCGTGTGGGGGCACGTGAGACCCAGTACTTC.

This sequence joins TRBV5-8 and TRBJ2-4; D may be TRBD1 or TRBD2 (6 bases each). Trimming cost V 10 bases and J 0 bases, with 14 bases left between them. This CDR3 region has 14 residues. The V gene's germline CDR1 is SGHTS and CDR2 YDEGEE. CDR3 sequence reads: CADGGSLAKNIQYF. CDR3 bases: TGTGCCGACGGGGGCAGCCTAGCCAAAAACATTCAGTACTTC.

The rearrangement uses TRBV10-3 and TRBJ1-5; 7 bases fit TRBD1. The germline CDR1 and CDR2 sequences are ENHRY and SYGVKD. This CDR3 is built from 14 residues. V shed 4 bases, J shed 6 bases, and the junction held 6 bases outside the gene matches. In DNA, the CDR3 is TGTGCCATCAGTGGGCAGGGGGAGAGTCAGCCCCAGCATTTT. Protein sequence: CAISGQGESQPQHF.

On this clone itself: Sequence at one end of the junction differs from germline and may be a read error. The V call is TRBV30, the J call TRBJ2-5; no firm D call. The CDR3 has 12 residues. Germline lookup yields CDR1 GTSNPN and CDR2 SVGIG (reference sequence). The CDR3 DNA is TGTGCCTGGAGCACGGACCAGGAGACCCAGTACTTC. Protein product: CAWSTDQETQYF.

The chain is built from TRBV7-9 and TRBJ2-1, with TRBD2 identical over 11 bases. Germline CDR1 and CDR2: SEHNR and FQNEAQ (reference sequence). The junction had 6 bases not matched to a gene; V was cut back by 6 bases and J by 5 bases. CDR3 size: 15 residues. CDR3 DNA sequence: TGTGCCAGCAGTTATCTAGCGGGGGGCGACAATGAGCAGTTCTTC. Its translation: CASSYLAGGDNEQFF.

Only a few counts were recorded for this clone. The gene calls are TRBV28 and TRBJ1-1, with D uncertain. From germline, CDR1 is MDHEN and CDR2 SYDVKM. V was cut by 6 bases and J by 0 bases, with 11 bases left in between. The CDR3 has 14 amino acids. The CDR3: CASRAGGLNTEAFF. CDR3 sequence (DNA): TGTGCCAGCAGGGCCGGAGGACTGAACACTGAAGCTTTCTTT. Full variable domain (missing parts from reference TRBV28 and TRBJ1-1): DVKVTQSSRYLVKRTGEKVFLECVQDMDHENMFWYRQDPGLGLRLIYFSYDVKMKEKGDIPEGYSVSREKKERFSLILESASTNQTSMYLCASRAGGLNTEAFFGQGTRLTVV.

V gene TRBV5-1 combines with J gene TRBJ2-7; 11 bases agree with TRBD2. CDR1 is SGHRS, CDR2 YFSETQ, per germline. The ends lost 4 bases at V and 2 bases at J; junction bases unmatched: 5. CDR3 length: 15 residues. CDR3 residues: CASSPGTSGTYEQYF. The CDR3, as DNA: TGCGCCAGCAGCCCCGGGACTAGCGGAACCTACGAGCAGTACTTC.

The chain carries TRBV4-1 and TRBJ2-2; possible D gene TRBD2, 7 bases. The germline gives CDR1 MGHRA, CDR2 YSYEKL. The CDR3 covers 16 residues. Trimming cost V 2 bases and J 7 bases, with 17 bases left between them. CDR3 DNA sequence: TGCGCCAGCAGCCAACGACGGGGGGCGGAGGTCGGGGAGCTGTTTTTT. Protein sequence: CASSQRRGAEVGELFF.

The CDR3 spells CASSLGASDPADYGYTF. The CDR3 nucleotides read TGTGCCAGCAGCTTAGGAGCAAGTGACCCCGCGGACTATGGCTACACCTTC. V gene TRBV7-2 combines with J gene TRBJ1-2; D ambiguous. Per germline, CDR1 SGHTA and CDR2 FQGNSA. V lost 1 base, J lost 3 bases, and 18 bases lay in between. This CDR3 is 17 amino acids long.

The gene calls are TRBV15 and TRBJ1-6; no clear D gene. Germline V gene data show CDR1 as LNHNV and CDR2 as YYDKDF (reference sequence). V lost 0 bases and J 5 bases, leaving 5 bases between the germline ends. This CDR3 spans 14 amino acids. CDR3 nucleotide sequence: TGTGCCACCAGCAGAGATCAGGATAATTCACCCCTCCACTTT. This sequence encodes CATSRDQDNSPLHF.

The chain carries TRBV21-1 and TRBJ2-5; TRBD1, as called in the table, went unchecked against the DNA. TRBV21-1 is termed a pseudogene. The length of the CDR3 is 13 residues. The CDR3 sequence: CASTHRGWETQYF. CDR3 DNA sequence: TGTGCCAGCACCCACAGGGGCTGGGAGACCCAGTACTTC.

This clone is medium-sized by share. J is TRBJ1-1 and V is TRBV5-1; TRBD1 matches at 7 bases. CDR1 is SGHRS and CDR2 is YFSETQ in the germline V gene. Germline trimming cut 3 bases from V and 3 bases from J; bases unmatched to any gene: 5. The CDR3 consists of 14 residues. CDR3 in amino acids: CASSSGQQYTEAFF. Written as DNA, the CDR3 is TGCGCCAGCAGCTCGGGACAGCAGTACACTGAAGCTTTCTTT.

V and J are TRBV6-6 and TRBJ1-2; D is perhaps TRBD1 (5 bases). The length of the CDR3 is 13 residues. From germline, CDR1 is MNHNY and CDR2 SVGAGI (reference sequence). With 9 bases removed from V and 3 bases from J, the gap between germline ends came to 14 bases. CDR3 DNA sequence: TGTGCCAGTCTCATTGGGGACGACTATGGCTACACCTTC. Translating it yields CASLIGDDYGYTF.

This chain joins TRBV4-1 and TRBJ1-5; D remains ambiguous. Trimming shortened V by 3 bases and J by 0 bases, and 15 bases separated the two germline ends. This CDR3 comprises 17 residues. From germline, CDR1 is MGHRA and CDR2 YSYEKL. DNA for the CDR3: TGCGCCAGCAGCCACGCCCGGGAGGCCACTAGCAATCAGCCCCAGCATTTT. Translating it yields CASSHAREATSNQPQHF.

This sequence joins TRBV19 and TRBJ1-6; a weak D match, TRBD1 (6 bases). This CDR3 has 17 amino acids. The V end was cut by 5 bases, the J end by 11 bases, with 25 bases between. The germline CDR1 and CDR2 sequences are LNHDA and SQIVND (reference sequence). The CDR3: CASSFTPGQSTGAPLHF. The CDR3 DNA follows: TGTGCCAGTAGTTTCACCCCGGGACAATCGACGGGCGCACCCCTCCACTTT.

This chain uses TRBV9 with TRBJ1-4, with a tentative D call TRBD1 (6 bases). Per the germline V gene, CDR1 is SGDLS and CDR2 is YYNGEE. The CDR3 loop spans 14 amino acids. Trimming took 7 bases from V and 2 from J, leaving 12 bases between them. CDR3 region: CASSRGGTNEKLFF. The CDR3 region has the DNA TGTGCCAGCTCTCGGGGGGGCACTAATGAAAAACTGTTTTTT.

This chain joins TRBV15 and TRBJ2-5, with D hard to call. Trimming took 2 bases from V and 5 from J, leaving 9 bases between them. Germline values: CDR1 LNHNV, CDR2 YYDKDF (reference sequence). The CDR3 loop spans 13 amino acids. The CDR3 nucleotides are TGTGCCACCAGCAGACAAAACCTGGAGACCCAGTACTTC. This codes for CATSRQNLETQYF.

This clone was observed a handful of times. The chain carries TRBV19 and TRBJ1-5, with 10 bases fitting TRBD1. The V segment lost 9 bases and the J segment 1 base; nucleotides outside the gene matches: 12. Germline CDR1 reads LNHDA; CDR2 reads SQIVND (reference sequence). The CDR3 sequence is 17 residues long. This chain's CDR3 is CASRRRQGAESNQPQHF. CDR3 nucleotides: TGTGCCAGCAGAAGACGACAGGGGGCTGAAAGCAATCAGCCCCAGCATTTT. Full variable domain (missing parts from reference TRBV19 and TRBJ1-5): DGGITQSPKYLFRKEGQNVTLSCEQNLNHDAMYWYRQDPGQGLRLIYYSQIVNDFQKGDIAEGYSVSREKKESFPLTVTSAQKNPTAFYLCASRRRQGAESNQPQHFGDGTRLSIL.

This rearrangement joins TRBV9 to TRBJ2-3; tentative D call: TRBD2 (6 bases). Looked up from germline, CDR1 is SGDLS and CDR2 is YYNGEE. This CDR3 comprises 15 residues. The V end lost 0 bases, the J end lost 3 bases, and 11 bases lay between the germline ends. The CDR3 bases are TGTGCCAGCAGCGTAGGTGGGGGGATAACAGATACGCAGTATTTT. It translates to CASSVGGGITDTQYF.

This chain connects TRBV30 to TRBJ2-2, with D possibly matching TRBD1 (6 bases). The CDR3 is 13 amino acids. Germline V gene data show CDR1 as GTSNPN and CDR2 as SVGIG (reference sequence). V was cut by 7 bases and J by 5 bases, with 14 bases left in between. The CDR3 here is CASQGQLTGELFF. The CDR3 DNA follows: TGTGCCTCTCAGGGACAACTAACCGGGGAGCTGTTTTTT.

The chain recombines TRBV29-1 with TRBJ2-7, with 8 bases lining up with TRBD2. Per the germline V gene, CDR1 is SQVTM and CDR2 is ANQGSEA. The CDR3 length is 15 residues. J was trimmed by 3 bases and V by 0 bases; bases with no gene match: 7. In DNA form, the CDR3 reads TGCAGCGTTGAAGATCGAACTAGCGGCGGCTACGAGCAGTACTTC. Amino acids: CSVEDRTSGGYEQYF.

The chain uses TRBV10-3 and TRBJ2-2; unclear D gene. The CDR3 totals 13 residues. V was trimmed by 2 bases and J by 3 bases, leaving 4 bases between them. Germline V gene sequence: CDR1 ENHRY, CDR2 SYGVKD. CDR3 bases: TGTGCCATCAGTGAGACAGACACCGGGGAGCTGTTTTTT. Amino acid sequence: CAISETDTGELFF.

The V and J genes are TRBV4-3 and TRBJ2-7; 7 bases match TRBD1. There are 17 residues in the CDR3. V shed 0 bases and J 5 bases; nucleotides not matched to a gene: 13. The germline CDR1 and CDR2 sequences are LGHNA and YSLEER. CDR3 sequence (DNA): TGCGCCAGCAGCCAAGATTGGGCAGAGGGGGCCTACGACGAGCAGTACTTC. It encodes CASSQDWAEGAYDEQYF.

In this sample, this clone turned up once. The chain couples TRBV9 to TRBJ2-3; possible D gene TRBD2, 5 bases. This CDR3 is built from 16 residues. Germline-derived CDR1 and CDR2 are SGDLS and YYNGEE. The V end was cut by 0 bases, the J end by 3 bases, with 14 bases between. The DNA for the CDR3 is TGTGCCAGCAGCGTAGCCGGGGATACGGGTACAGATACGCAGTATTTT. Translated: CASSVAGDTGTDTQYF.

CDR3 in amino acids: CASSVDATYEQYF. CDR3 bases: TGTGCCAGCAGCGTCGACGCTACCTACGAGCAGTACTTC. V gene TRBV4-2 combines with J gene TRBJ2-7, with D hard to call. The CDR3 runs to 13 residues. Trimming took 5 bases from V and 2 from J, leaving 10 bases between them. In germline, CDR1 is LGHNA, CDR2 YNFKEQ.

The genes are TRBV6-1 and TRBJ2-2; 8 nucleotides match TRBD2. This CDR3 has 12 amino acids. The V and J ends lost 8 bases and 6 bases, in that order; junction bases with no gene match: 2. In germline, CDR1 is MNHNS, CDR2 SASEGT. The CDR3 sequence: CASPGGAGELFF. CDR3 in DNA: TGTGCCAGCCCCGGGGGGGCCGGGGAGCTGTTTTTT.

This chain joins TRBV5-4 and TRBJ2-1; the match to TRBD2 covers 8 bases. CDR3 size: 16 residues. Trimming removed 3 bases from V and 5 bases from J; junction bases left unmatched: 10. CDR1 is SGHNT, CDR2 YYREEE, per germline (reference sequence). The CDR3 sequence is CASSWERRGAHNEQFF. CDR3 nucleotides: TGTGCCAGCAGCTGGGAGCGGCGGGGGGCCCACAATGAGCAGTTCTTC.

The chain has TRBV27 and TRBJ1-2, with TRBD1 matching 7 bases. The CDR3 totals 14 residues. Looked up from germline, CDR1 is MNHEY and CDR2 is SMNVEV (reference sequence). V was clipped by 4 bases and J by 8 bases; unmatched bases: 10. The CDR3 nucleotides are TGTGCCAGCAGTTCCGCTCAGGGGGTTGGGGGCTACACCTTC. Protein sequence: CASSSAQGVGGYTF.

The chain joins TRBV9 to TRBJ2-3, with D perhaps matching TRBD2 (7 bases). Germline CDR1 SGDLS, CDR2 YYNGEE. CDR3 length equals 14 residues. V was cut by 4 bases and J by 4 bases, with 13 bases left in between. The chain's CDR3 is CASSPSGGADTQYF. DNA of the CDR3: TGTGCCAGCAGCCCATCGGGGGGCGCAGATACGCAGTATTTT.

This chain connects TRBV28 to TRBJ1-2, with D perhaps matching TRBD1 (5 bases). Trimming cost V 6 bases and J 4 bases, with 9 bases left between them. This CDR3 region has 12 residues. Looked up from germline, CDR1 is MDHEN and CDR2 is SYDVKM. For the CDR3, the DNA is TGTGCCAGCAGCTCAGGGATCTATGGCTACACCTTC. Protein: CASSSGIYGYTF.

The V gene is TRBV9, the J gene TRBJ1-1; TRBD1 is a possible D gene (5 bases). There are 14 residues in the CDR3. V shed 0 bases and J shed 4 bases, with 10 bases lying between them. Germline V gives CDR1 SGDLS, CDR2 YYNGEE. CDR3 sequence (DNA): TGTGCCAGCAGCGTAGTAGGAGGGGCCACTGAAGCTTTCTTT. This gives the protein CASSVVGGATEAFF. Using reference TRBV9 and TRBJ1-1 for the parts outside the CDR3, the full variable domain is DSGVTQTPKHLITATGQRVTLRCSPRSGDLSVYWYQQSLDQGLQFLIQYYNGEERAKGNILERFSAQQFPDLHSELNLSSLELGDSALYFCASSVVGGATEAFFGQGTRLTVV.